Listed below are T cell receptor beta chains from one sample, sequenced in a study of T cell responses to AZD1222 COVID-19 vaccine. Generated by immunoSEQ multiplex PCR, the TCRdb table keeps only in-frame clones and is missing some. The sample holds about 160,000 clones, less than 95% seen once. Sequencing used peripheral blood, obtained on day 0 of AZD1222 vaccination. The receptors come from an adult in good health. Each CDR3 is given with its conserved first and last residue.

TRBV6-5	TRBJ1-1	CASLRGKNTEAFF
TRBV7-2	TRBJ1-6	CASSPAGGNYNSPLHF
TRBV3-1/TRBV3-2	TRBJ2-1	CASSQTHGAGPFF
TRBV3-1/TRBV3-2	TRBJ1-6	CASSPGTVHSPLHF
TRBV19	TRBJ1-5	CASSIGTGGPSYQPQHF
TRBV9	TRBJ2-7	CASSALTGGEQYF
TRBV20-1	TRBJ1-1	CSATVNTEAFF
TRBV28	TRBJ2-7	CASSLIRGTGGVSYEQYF
TRBV4-1	TRBJ1-2	CASSLDRDVNYGYTF
TRBV18	TRBJ1-1	CASSTAQGRTEAFF
TRBV24-1	TRBJ1-2	CATSDAGTGLEGYTF
TRBV6-5	TRBJ1-5	CASRPQGASNQPQHF
TRBV9	TRBJ1-1	CASSASGGDTEAFF
TRBV5-6	TRBJ2-3	CASSLGPWKTGYTDTQYF
TRBV19	TRBJ1-4	CASSIGLNEKLFF
TRBV12-3/TRBV12-4	TRBJ1-1	CASSSVPEAFF
TRBV28	TRBJ1-1	CASRDRGLNTEAFF
TRBV28	TRBJ1-5	CASSPTGSNQPQHF
TRBV7-9	TRBJ2-3	CASSSGGSGEDTQYF
TRBV6-5	TRBJ1-1	CASSFIDPMNTEAFF
TRBV28	TRBJ1-6	CATVPTYNSPLHF
TRBV4-2	TRBJ2-6	CASSQEYRASGANVLTF
TRBV7-2	TRBJ2-5	CASSLGGTQETQYF
TRBV7-9	TRBJ1-1	CASTPQGIRDTEAFF
TRBV18	TRBJ1-5	CASSQGTGDQPQHF
TRBV19	TRBJ2-1	CASSTPGSRANEQFF